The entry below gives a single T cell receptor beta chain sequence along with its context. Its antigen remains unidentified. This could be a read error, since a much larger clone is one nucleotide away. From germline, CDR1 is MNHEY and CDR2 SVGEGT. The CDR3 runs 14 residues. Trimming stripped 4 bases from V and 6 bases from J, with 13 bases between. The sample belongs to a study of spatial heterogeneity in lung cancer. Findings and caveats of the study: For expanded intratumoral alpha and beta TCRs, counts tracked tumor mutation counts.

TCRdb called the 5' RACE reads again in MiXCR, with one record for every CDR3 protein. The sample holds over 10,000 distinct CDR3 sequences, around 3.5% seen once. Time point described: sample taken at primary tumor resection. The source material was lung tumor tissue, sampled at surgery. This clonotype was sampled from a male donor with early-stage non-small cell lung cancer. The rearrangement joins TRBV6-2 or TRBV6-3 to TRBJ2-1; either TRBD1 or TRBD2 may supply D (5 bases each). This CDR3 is CASSLGRARNEQFF. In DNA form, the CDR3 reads TGTGCCAGCAGTTTGGGACGAGCCCGCAATGAGCAGTTCTTC.